The T cell receptor beta chain under discussion was sequenced for a study of T cell changes during pregnancy in multiple sclerosis. Assay used: immunoSEQ multiplex PCR; TCRdb lists only in-frame clones, some missing. The profile shows roughly 80,000 clones, roughly 93% of them singletons. Germline CDR1 is SGHKS and CDR2 is YYEKEE (reference sequence). V lost 2 bases to trimming and J lost 5 bases, with 17 bases between them. There are 15 residues in the CDR3. This sequence was found in a female donor with multiple sclerosis, enrolled in a pregnancy study. The chain employs TRBV5-5 and TRBJ2-7; D uncertain. This sample comprised peripheral blood, obtained in the second trimester of pregnancy. The CDR3 spells CASSLVGGGMNEQYF. The DNA for the CDR3 is TGTGCCAGCAGCTTAGTCGGTGGCGGCATGAACGAGCAGTACTTC.